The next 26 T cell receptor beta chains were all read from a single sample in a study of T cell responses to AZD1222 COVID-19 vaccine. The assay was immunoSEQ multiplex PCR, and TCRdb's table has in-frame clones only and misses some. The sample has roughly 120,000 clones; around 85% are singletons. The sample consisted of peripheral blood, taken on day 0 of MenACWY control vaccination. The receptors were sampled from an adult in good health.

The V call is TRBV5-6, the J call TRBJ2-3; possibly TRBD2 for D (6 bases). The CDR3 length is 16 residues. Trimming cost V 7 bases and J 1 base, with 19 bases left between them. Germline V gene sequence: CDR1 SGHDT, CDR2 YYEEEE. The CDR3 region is CASSPMPTGGTDTQYF. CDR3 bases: TGTGCCAGCTCGCCCATGCCCACGGGGGGCACAGATACGCAGTATTTT.

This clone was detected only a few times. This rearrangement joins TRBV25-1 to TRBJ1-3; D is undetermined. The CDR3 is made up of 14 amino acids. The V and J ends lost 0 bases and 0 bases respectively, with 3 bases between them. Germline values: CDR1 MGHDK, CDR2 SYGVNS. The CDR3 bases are TGTGCCAGCAGTGAATACAACTCTGGAAACACCATATATTTT. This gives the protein CASSEYNSGNTIYF.

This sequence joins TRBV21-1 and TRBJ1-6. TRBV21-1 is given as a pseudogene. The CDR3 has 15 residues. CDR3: CASSHPVPYNSPLHF. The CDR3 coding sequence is TGTGCCAGCAGCCACCCCGTTCCATATAATTCACCCCTCCACTTT.

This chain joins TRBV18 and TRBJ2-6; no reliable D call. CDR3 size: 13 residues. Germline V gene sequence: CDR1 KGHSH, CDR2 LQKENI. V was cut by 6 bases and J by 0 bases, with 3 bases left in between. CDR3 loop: CASSTSGANVLTF. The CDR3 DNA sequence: TGTGCCAGCTCCACCTCTGGGGCCAACGTCCTGACTTTC.

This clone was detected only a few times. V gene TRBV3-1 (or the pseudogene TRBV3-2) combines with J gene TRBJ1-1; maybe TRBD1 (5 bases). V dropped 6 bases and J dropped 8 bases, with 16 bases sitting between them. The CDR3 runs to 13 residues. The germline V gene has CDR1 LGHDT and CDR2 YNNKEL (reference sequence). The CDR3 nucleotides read TGTGCCAGCAGGCCTCTCTCGGGGCGGGAAGCTTTCTTT. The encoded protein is CASRPLSGREAFF.

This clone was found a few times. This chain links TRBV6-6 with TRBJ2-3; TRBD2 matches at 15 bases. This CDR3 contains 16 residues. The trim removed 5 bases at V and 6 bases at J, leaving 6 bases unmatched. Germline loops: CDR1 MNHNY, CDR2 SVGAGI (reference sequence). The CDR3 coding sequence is TGTGCCAGCAGTAACGGACTAGCGGGGGGGCGTGATACGCAGTATTTT. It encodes CASSNGLAGGRDTQYF.

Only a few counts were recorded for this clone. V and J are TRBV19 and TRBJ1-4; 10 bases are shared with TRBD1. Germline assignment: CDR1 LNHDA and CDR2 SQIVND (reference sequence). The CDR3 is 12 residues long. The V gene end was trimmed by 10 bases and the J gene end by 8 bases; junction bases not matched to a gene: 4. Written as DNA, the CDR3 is TGTGCCACTAGGGACAGGGGCGAAAAACTGTTTTTT. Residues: CATRDRGEKLFF.

CDR3 bases: TGCAGCGTGGGACGGGGGATTGAGCAGTTCTTC. Translating gives CSVGRGIEQFF. This chain connects TRBV29-1 to TRBJ2-1; D may be TRBD2 (6 bases). The CDR3 length is 11 residues. V lost 6 bases and J lost 9, with 12 bases in between. Germline assignment: CDR1 SQVTM and CDR2 ANQGSEA.

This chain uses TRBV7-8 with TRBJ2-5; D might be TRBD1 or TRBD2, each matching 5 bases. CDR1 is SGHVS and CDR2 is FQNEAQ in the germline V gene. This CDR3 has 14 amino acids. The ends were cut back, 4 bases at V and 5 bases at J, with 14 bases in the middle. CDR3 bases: TGTGCCAGCAGCTCCGTGGGGGTCCGGGAGACCCAGTACTTC. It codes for CASSSVGVRETQYF.

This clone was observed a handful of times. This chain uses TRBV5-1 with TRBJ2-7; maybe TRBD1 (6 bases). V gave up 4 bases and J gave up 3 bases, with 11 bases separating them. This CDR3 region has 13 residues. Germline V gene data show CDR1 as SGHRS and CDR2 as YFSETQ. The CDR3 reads CASSNLGGYEQYF. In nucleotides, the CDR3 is TGCGCCAGCAGCAACCTAGGGGGCTACGAGCAGTACTTC.

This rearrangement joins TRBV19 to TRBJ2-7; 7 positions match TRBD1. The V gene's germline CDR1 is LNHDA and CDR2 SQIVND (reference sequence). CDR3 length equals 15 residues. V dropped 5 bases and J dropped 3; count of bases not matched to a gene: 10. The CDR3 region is CASSVTRDSFYEQYF. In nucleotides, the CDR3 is TGTGCCAGTAGTGTCACCCGGGACAGTTTCTACGAGCAGTACTTC.

The CDR3 sequence is CASSDSRAFRPQHF. The CDR3 DNA reads as TGTGCCAGCAGTGATAGCAGGGCTTTTCGGCCCCAGCATTTT. The chain joins TRBV6-1 to TRBJ1-5, with D perhaps matching TRBD1 (5 bases). V gave up 3 bases and J gave up 9 bases, with 15 bases separating them. Germline values: CDR1 MNHNS, CDR2 SASEGT. The CDR3 is 14 amino acids.

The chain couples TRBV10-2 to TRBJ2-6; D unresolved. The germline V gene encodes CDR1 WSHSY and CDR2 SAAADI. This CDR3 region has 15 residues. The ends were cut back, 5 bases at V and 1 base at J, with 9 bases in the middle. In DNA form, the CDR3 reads TGCGCCAGCAGTCGTAGGCAATCTGGGGCCAACGTCCTGACTTTC. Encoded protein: CASSRRQSGANVLTF.

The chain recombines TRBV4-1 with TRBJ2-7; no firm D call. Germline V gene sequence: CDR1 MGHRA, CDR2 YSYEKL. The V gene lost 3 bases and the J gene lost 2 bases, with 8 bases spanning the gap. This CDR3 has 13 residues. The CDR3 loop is CASSHQPAYEQYF. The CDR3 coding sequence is TGCGCCAGCAGCCACCAACCGGCCTACGAGCAGTACTTC.

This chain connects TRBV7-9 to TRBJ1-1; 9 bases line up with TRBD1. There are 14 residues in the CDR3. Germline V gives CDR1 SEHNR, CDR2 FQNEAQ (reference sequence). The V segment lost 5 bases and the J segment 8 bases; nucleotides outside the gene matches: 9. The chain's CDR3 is CASSTREGTGEAFF. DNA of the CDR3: TGTGCCAGCAGCACAAGGGAGGGGACAGGGGAAGCTTTCTTT.

The CDR3 sequence is CARTGYGCNYGYTF. The CDR3 bases are TGTGCCAGAACGGGCTACGGGTGTAACTATGGCTACACCTTC. The chain couples TRBV5-3 to TRBJ1-2; D call uncertain. TRBV5-3 is an ORF; its function is uncertain. V dropped 6 bases and J dropped 1 base, with 13 bases sitting between them. The CDR3 is made up of 14 amino acids.

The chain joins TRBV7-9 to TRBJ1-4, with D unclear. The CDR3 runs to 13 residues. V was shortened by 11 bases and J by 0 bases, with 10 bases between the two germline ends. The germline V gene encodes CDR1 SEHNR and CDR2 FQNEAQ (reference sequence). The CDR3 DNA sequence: TGTGCCTCCTCCTCTGCAACTAATGAAAAACTGTTTTTT. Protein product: CASSSATNEKLFF.

The CDR3 is CASSLGLGPQYF. The CDR3 coding sequence is TGTGCCAGCAGCTTAGGACTAGGACCGCAGTATTTT. V is TRBV7-2 and J is TRBJ2-3, with TRBD2 as a possible D gene (6 bases). The CDR3 sequence is 12 residues long. The V gene's germline CDR1 is SGHTA and CDR2 FQGNSA. The V and J ends lost 1 base and 10 bases respectively, with 9 bases between them.

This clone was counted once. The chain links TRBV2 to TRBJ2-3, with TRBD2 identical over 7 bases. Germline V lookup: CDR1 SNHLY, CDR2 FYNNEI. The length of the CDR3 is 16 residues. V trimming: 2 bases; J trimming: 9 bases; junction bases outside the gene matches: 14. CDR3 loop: CASSETGLEGTGTQYF. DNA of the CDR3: TGTGCCAGCAGTGAAACTGGACTAGAGGGGACTGGGACGCAGTATTTT.

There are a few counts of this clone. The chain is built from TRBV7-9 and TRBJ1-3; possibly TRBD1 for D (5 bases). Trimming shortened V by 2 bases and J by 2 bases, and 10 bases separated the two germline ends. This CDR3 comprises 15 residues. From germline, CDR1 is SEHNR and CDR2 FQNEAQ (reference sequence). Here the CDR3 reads CASSLTGGAGNTIYF. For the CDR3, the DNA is TGTGCCAGCAGCTTAACCGGAGGGGCTGGAAACACCATATATTTT.

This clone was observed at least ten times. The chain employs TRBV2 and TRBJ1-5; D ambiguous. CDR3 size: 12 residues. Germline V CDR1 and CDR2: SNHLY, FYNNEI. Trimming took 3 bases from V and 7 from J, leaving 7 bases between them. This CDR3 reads CASSEPRQPQHF. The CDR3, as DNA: TGTGCCAGCAGTGAGCCCCGGCAGCCCCAGCATTTT.

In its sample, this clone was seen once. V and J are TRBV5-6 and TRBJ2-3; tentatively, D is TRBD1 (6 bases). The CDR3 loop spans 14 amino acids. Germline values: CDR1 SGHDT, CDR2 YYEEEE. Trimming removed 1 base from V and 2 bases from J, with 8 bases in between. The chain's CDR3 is CASSLRDITDTQYF. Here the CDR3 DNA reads TGTGCCAGCAGCTTGCGGGACATCACAGATACGCAGTATTTT.

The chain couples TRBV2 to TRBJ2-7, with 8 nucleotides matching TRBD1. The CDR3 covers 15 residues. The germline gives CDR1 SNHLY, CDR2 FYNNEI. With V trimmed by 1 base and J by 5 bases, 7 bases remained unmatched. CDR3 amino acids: CASSEGAGGLDEQYF. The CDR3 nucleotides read TGTGCCAGCAGTGAAGGGGCAGGGGGCTTGGACGAGCAGTACTTC.

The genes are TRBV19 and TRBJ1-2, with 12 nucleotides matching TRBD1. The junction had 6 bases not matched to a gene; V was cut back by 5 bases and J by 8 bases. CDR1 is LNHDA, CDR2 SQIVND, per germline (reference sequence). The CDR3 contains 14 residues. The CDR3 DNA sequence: TGTGCCAGTAGTTCGGCCGGGACAGGGGGCGGCTACACCTTC. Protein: CASSSAGTGGGYTF.

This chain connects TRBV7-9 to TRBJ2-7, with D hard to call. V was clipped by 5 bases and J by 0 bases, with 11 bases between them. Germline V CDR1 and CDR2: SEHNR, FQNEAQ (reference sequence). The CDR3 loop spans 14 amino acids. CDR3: CASSTVAGSYEQYF. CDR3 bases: TGTGCCAGCAGCACAGTCGCCGGCTCCTACGAGCAGTACTTC. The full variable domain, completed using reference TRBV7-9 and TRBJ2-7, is DTGVSQNPRHKITKRGQNVTFRCDPISEHNRLYWYRQTLGQGPEFLTYFQNEAQLEKSRLLSDRFSAERPKGSFSTLEIQRTEQGDSAMYLCASSTVAGSYEQYFGPGTRLTVT.

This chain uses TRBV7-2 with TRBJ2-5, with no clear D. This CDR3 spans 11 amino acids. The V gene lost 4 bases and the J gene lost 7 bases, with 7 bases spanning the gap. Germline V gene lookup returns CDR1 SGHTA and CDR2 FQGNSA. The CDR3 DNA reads TGTGCCAGCAGCTCCCCGGGGACCCAGTACTTC. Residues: CASSSPGTQYF.